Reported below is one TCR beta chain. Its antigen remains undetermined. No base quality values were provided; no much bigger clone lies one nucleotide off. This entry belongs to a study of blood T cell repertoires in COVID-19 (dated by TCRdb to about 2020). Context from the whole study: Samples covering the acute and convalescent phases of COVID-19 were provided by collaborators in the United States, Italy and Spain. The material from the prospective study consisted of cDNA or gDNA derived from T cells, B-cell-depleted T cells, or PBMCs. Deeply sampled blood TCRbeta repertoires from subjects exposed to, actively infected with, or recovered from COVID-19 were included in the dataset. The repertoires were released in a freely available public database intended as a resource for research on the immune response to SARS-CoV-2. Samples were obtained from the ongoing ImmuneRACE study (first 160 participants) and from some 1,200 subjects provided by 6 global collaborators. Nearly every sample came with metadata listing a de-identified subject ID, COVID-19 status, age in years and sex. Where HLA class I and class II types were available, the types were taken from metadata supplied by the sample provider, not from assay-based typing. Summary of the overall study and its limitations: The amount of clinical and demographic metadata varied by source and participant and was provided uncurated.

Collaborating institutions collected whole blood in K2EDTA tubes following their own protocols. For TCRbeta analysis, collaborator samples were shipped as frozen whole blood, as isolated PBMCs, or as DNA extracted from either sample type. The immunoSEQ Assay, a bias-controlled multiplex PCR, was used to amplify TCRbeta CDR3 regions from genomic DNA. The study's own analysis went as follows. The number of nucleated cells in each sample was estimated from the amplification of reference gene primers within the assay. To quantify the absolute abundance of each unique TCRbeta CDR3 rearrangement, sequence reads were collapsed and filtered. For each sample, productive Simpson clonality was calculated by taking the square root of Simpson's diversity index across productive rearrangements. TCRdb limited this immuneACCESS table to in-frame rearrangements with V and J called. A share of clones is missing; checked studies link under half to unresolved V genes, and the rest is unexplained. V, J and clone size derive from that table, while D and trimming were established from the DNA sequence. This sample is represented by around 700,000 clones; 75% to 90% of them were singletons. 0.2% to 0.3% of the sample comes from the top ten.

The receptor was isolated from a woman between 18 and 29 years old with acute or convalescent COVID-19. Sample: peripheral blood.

The CDR3 protein: CASSVVEGLNSPLHF. In nucleotide form, the sequence is TGTGCCAGCAGCGTAGTAGAGGGTCTGAATTCACCCCTCCACTTT. Recombination linked TRBV9 to TRBJ1-6; the D gene identity is not certain. V is pared back by 0 bases and J by 7 bases, with 11 bases lying between the germline termini. The CDR3 contains 15 residues, cysteine and phenylalanine counted. The retained sequence is limited to the CDR3, 45 bases, with the frame set at the first base. Reading the germline V gene gives CDR1 SGDLS and CDR2 YYNGEE.